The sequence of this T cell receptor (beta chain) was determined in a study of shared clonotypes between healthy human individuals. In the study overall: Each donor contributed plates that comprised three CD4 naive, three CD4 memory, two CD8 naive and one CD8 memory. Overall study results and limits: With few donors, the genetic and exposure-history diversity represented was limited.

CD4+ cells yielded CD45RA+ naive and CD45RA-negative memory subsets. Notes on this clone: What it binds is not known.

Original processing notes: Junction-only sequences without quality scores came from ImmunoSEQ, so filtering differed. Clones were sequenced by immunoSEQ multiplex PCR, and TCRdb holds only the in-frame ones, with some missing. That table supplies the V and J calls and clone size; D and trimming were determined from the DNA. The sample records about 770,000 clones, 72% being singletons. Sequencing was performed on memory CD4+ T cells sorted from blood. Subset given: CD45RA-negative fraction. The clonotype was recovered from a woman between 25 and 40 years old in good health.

CDR3 sequence (DNA): TGTGCCACCAGCAGAGATCAAAAGGGGATCTATGGCTACACCTTC. Its protein is CATSRDQKGIYGYTF. The rearrangement links TRBV15 to TRBJ1-2, with D perhaps TRBD1 (5 bases). Germline V gives CDR1 LNHNV, CDR2 YYDKDF (reference sequence). This CDR3 has 15 residues. V was pared by 0 bases and J by 4 bases, with 12 bases between. The entire variable domain, with the rest obtained from reference TRBV15 and TRBJ1-2, is as follows: DAMVIQNPRYQVTQFGKPVTLSCSQTLNHNVMYWYQQKSSQAPKLLFHYYDKDFNNEADTPDNFQSRRPNTSFCFLDIRSPGLGDTAMYLCATSRDQKGIYGYTFGSGTRLTVV.